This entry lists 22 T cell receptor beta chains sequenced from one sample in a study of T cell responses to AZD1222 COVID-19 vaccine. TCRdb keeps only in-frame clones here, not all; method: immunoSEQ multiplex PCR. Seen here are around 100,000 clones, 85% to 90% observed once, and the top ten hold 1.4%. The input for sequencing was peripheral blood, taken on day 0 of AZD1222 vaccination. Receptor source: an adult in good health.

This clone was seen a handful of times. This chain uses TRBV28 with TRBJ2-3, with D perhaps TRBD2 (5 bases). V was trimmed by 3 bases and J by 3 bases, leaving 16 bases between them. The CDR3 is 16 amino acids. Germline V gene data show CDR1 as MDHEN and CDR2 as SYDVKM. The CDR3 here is CASSFARRILTDTQYF. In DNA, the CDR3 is TGTGCCAGCAGTTTCGCAAGGAGGATCTTGACAGATACGCAGTATTTT.

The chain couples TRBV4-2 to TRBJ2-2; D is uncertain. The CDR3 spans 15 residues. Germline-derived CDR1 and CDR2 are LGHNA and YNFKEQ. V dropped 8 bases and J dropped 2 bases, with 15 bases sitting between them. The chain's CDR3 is CASGVSGLNTGELFF. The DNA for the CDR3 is TGTGCCAGCGGAGTATCTGGGCTCAACACCGGGGAGCTGTTTTTT.

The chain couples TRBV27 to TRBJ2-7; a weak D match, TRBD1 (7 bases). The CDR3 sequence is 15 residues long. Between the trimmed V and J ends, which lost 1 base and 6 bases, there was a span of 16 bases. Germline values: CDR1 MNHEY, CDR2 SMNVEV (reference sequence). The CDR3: CASSLWGDSESEQYF. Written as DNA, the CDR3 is TGTGCCAGCAGTTTATGGGGGGACAGCGAGTCCGAGCAGTACTTC.

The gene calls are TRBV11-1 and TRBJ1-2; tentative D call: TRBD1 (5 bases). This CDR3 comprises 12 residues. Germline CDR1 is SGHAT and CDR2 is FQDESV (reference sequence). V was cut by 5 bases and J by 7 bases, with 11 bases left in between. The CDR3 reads CASSPGTVGYTF. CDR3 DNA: TGTGCCAGCAGCCCCGGGACGGTTGGCTACACCTTC. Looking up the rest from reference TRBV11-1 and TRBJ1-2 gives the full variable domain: EAEVAQSPRYKITEKSQAVAFWCDPISGHATLYWYRQILGQGPELLVQFQDESVVDDSQLPKDRFSAERLKGVDSTLKIQPAELGDSAMYLCASSPGTVGYTFGSGTRLTVV.

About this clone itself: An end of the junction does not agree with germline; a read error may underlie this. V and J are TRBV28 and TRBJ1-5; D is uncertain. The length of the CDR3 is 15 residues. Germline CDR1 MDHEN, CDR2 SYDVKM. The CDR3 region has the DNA TGTGCCGGCAGTTCAAGGTGGCAGACCAATCAGCCCCAGCATTTT. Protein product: CAGSSRWQTNQPQHF.

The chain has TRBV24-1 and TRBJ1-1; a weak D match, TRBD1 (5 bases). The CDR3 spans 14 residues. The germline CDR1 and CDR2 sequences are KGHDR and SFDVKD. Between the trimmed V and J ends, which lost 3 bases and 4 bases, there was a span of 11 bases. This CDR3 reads CATSDNNGGTEAFF. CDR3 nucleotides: TGTGCCACCAGTGATAATAACGGGGGCACTGAAGCTTTCTTT.

The CDR3: CASSPGQGGMYGYTF. The DNA for the CDR3 is TGTGCCAGCAGTCCTGGACAGGGGGGCATGTATGGCTACACCTTC. The chain recombines TRBV28 with TRBJ1-2; 10 positions match TRBD1. Germline CDR1 is MDHEN and CDR2 is SYDVKM. Germline trimming cut 5 bases from V and 5 bases from J; bases unmatched to any gene: 8. This CDR3 contains 15 residues.

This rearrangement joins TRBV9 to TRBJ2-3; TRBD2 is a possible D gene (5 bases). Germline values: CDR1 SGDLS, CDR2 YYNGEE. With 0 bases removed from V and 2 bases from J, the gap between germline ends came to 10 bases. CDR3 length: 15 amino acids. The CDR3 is CASSVVVGLTDTQYF. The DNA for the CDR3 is TGTGCCAGCAGCGTAGTTGTCGGACTCACAGATACGCAGTATTTT.

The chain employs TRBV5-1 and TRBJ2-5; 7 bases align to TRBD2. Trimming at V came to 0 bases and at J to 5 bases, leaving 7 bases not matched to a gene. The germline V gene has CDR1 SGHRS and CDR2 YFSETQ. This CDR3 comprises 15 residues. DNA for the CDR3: TGCGCCAGCAGCTTGGAGGCGGGAGTGAAGGAGACCCAGTACTTC. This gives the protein CASSLEAGVKETQYF.

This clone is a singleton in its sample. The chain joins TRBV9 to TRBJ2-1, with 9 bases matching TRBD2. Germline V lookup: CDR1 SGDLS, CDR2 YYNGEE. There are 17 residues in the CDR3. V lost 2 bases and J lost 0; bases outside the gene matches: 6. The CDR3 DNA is TGTGCCAGCAGCGTGAGAGCGGGAGGCCTCTCCTACAATGAGCAGTTCTTC. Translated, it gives CASSVRAGGLSYNEQFF.

CDR3 in amino acids: CASSSRQGHRYGYTF. For the CDR3, the DNA is TGTGCCAGCAGCTCGAGACAGGGGCACCGGTATGGCTACACCTTC. The chain links TRBV7-2 to TRBJ1-2, with 8 bases fitting TRBD1. The germline V gene has CDR1 SGHTA and CDR2 FQGNSA. This CDR3 is 15 amino acids long. J was trimmed by 5 bases and V by 4 bases; bases with no gene match: 9.

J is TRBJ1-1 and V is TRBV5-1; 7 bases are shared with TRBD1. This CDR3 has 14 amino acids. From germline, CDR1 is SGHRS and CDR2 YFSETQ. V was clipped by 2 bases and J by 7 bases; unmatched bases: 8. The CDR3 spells CASSLRTGGVEAFF. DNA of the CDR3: TGCGCCAGCAGCTTACGGACAGGCGGAGTTGAAGCTTTCTTT.

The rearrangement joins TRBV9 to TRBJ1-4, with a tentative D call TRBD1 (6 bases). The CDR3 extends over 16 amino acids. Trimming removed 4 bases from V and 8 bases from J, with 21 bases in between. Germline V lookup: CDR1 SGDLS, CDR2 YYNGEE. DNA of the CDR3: TGTGCCAGCAGCCTCTCCGATGTGGGGGCACGAGAAAAACTGTTTTTT. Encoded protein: CASSLSDVGAREKLFF.

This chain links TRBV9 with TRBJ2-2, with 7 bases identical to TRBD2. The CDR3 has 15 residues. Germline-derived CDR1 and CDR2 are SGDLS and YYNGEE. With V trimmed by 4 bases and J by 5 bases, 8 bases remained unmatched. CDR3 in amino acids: CASSLMWGGTGELFF. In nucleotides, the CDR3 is TGTGCCAGCAGCCTAATGTGGGGAGGGACCGGGGAGCTGTTTTTT.

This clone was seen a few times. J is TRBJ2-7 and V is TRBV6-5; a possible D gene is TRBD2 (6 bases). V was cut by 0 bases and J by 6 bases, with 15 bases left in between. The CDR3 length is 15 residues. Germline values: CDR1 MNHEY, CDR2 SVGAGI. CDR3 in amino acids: CASSYSNGPGGEQYF. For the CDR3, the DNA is TGTGCCAGCAGTTACTCGAATGGACCCGGGGGCGAGCAGTACTTC.

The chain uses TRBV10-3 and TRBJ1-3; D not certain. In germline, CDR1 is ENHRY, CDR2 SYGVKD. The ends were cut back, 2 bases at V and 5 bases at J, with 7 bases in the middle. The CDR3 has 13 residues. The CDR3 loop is CAISEDFRNTIYF. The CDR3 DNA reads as TGTGCCATCAGTGAGGACTTCCGAAACACCATATATTTT.

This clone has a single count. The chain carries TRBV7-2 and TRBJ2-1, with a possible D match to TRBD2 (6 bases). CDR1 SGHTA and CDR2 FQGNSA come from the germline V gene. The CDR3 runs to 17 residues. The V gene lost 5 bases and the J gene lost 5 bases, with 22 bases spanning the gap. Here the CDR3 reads CASSIGWGLAIDNEQFF. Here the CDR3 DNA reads TGTGCCAGCAGCATCGGTTGGGGTCTAGCGATCGACAATGAGCAGTTCTTC.

For the CDR3, the DNA is TGTGCCAGCAGTACCCCGCGGGAGGGGGCGGACTATGGCTACACCTTC. Its translation is CASSTPREGADYGYTF. The gene calls are TRBV2 and TRBJ1-2; 7 bases agree with TRBD1. This CDR3 contains 16 residues. Germline CDR1 is SNHLY and CDR2 is FYNNEI. V gave up 5 bases and J gave up 3 bases; unmatched junction bases: 12.

This chain's CDR3 is CASSYDTVGTEAFF. The CDR3 region has the DNA TGTGCCAGCAGTTACGATACTGTGGGCACTGAAGCTTTCTTT. V is TRBV6-5 and J is TRBJ1-1, with D uncertain. The CDR3 runs to 14 residues. The germline CDR1 and CDR2 sequences are MNHEY and SVGAGI. The germline V and J ends were trimmed by 2 bases and 4 bases, with 11 bases remaining between them.

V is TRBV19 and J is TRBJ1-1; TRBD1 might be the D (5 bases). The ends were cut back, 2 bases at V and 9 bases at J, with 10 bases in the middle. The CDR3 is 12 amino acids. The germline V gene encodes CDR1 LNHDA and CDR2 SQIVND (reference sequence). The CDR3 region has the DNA TGTGCCAGTAGTATAATGGGGGGAAAAGCTTTCTTT. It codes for CASSIMGGKAFF.

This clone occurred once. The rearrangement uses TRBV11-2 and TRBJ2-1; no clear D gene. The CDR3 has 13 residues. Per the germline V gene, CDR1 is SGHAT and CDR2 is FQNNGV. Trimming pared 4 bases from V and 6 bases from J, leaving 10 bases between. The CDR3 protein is CASSWTEANEQFF. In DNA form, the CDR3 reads TGTGCCAGCAGCTGGACCGAGGCCAATGAGCAGTTCTTC.

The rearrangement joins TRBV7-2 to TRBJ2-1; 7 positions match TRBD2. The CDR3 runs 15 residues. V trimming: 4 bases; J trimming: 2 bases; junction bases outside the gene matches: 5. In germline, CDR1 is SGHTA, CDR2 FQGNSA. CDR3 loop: CASSSGLDPYNEQFF. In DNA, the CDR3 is TGTGCCAGCAGCTCCGGACTAGATCCCTACAATGAGCAGTTCTTC.